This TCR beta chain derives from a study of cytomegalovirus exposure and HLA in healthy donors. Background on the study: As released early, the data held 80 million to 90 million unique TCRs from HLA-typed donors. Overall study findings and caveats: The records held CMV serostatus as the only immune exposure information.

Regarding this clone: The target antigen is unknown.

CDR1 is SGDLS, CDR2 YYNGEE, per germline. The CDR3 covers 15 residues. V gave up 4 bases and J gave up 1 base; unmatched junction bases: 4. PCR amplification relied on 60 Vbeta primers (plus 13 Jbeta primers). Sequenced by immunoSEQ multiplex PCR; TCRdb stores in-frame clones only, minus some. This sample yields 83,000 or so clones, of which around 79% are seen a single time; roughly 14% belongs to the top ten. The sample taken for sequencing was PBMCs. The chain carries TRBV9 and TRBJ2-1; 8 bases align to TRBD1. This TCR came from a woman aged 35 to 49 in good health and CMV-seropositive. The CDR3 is CASSPRTGSYNEQFF. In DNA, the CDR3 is TGTGCCAGCAGCCCGCGGACAGGGTCCTACAATGAGCAGTTCTTC.